The rows below give T cell receptor beta chains drawn from one sample of a study of blood T cell repertoires in COVID-19. Measured with immunoSEQ multiplex PCR; TCRdb has only the in-frame clones, and not every one. The repertoire holds 310,000 or so clones, roughly 87% seen once, with 1% in the top ten. The sequencing sample was made of peripheral blood. The receptors were gathered from a man in his fifties or sixties with active or convalescent COVID-19. Each CDR3 is given with its conserved first and last residue. The D gene is left open where the match is weak. The size field is filled for only some rows; it gives once, few, many or a size class.

D gene: -; V gene: TRBV5-1; J gene: TRBJ2-1; clone size: once; CDR3 DNA: TGCGCCAGCAGCTGGGACACGGTTTACAATGAGCAGTTCTTC; CDR3 protein: CASSWDTVYNEQFF
D gene: -; V gene: TRBV5-1; J gene: TRBJ1-4; clone size: -; CDR3 DNA: TGCGCCAGCAGCCTCTCCCAGGGCGCAATAAATGAAAAACTGTTTTTT; CDR3 protein: CASSLSQGAINEKLFF
D gene: -; V gene: TRBV3-1/TRBV3-2; J gene: TRBJ2-7; clone size: once; CDR3 DNA: TGTGCCAGCAGCCAAGTTGAAGGGGCCTACGAGCAGTACTTC; CDR3 protein: CASSQVEGAYEQYF
D gene: TRBD1; V gene: TRBV30; J gene: TRBJ2-5; clone size: -; CDR3 DNA: TGTGCCTGGGAACAGGGGGGCGCGGAGACCCAGTACTTC; CDR3 protein: CAWEQGGAETQYF
D gene: TRBD1; V gene: TRBV28; J gene: TRBJ1-3; clone size: once; CDR3 DNA: TGTGCCAGCAGTTTCGCCCTACAGGGGGCGGTTGGAAACACCATATATTTT; CDR3 protein: CASSFALQGAVGNTIYF
D gene: TRBD1; V gene: TRBV2; J gene: TRBJ1-2; clone size: -; CDR3 DNA: TGTGCCAGCAGGGTGGAGGCAGGGGGTAACTATGGCTACACCTTC; CDR3 protein: CASRVEAGGNYGYTF
D gene: TRBD1; V gene: TRBV19; J gene: TRBJ1-5; clone size: -; CDR3 DNA: TGTGCCAGCAGAGACAGGGGGAATCAGCCCCAGCATTTT; CDR3 protein: CASRDRGNQPQHF
D gene: -; V gene: TRBV27; J gene: TRBJ1-6; clone size: few; CDR3 DNA: TGTGCCAGCAGTTCCCTGAGACAAAATTCACCCCTCCACTTT; CDR3 protein: CASSSLRQNSPLHF
D gene: -; V gene: TRBV28; J gene: TRBJ1-1; clone size: -; CDR3 DNA: TGTGCCAGCAGATCAGATCGAGGGTACAACACTGAAGCTTTCTTT; CDR3 protein: CASRSDRGYNTEAFF
D gene: -; V gene: TRBV5-1; J gene: TRBJ1-3; clone size: few; CDR3 DNA: TGCGCCAGCAGCTTGGAGGGGGAAGGCTCTGGAAACACCATATATTTT; CDR3 protein: CASSLEGEGSGNTIYF
D gene: -; V gene: TRBV7-9; J gene: TRBJ2-2; clone size: -; CDR3 DNA: TGTGCCAGCAGCTTAGGGGCCCCGAACACCGGGGAGCTGTTTTTT; CDR3 protein: CASSLGAPNTGELFF
D gene: TRBD1; V gene: TRBV5-1; J gene: TRBJ1-3; clone size: -; CDR3 DNA: TGCGCCAGCAGCCCGGTCCCTGGACAGGGAGGATATGGAAACACCATATATTTT; CDR3 protein: CASSPVPGQGGYGNTIYF
D gene: TRBD1; V gene: TRBV5-1; J gene: TRBJ2-2; clone size: -; CDR3 DNA: TGCGCCAGCAGCCTCCAGGGGGCTGGCACCGGGGAGCTGTTTTTT; CDR3 protein: CASSLQGAGTGELFF
D gene: -; V gene: TRBV28; J gene: TRBJ1-2; clone size: -; CDR3 DNA: TGTGCCAGCAGTTCTCCCGGGGTCGGGTCAGTAGTAGGAGCTAACTATGGCTACACCTTC; CDR3 protein: CASSSPGVGSVVGANYGYTF
D gene: -; V gene: TRBV2; J gene: TRBJ1-3; clone size: -; CDR3 DNA: TGTGCCAGCAGTGACCAGGGGACTGGAAACACCATATATTTT; CDR3 protein: CASSDQGTGNTIYF
D gene: -; V gene: TRBV6-1; J gene: TRBJ1-5; clone size: once; CDR3 DNA: TGTGCCAGCAGTGAGGCAGGGCAAAATCAGCCCCAGCATTTT; CDR3 protein: CASSEAGQNQPQHF
D gene: TRBD1; V gene: TRBV5-4; J gene: TRBJ1-6; clone size: -; CDR3 DNA: TGTGCCAGCAGCAGCAGGGGGCGGAATAATTCACCCCTCCACTTT; CDR3 protein: CASSSRGRNNSPLHF
D gene: -; V gene: TRBV28; J gene: TRBJ1-3; clone size: -; CDR3 DNA: TGTGCCAGCAGGCTACAGAGACCGGGAAACACCATATATTTT; CDR3 protein: CASRLQRPGNTIYF
D gene: -; V gene: TRBV7-9; J gene: TRBJ2-3; clone size: -; CDR3 DNA: TGTGCTACCCTCTCAGACTGGCCAGATACGCAGTATTTT; CDR3 protein: CATLSDWPDTQYF
D gene: -; V gene: TRBV4-3; J gene: TRBJ1-5; clone size: -; CDR3 DNA: TGCGCCAGCAGCCAACAGGGGTATAGCAATCAGCCCCAGCATTTT; CDR3 protein: CASSQQGYSNQPQHF
D gene: TRBD1; V gene: TRBV9; J gene: TRBJ1-4; clone size: -; CDR3 DNA: TGTGCCAGCAGCCCGACCGGGACAGAACATGAAAAACTGTTTTTT; CDR3 protein: CASSPTGTEHEKLFF
D gene: TRBD2; V gene: TRBV5-1; J gene: TRBJ2-3; clone size: -; CDR3 DNA: TGCGCCAGCAGCTTGTGGGCTAGCGGGACCCCAGGAGATACGCAGTATTTT; CDR3 protein: CASSLWASGTPGDTQYF
D gene: -; V gene: TRBV11-3; J gene: TRBJ1-5; clone size: -; CDR3 DNA: TGTGCCAGCAGCTCGAATGGAGATCAGCCCCAGCATTTT; CDR3 protein: CASSSNGDQPQHF
D gene: TRBD1; V gene: TRBV7-2; J gene: TRBJ2-7; clone size: -; CDR3 DNA: TGTGCCAGCAGCTTCCGGGACAGGGTCCACGAGCAGTACTTC; CDR3 protein: CASSFRDRVHEQYF